The rows below give T cell receptor beta chains drawn from one sample of a study of cytomegalovirus exposure and HLA in healthy donors. Profiled with immunoSEQ multiplex PCR; TCRdb holds only in-frame clones, not every one. The data show approximately 160,000 clones, roughly 79% seen once. The material sequenced was PBMCs. These receptors were collected from a woman between 40 and 55 years old in good health and CMV-seronegative. Both conserved end residues are trimmed from each CDR3. The order of the fields is CDR3 length, J gene, V gene, CDR3 protein.

13 | TRBJ1-3 | TRBV15 | ATSRGGESGNTIY
12 | TRBJ2-7 | TRBV6-1 | ASSEGSGIYEQY
12 | TRBJ2-1 | TRBV18 | ASSPGGTYNEQF
13 | TRBJ2-7 | TRBV5-6 | ASSLAGVMVYEQY
13 | TRBJ2-3 | TRBV23-1 | ASSQLAGRWDTQY
16 | TRBJ1-3 | TRBV10-3 | ATQISIGTSQFGNTIY
14 | TRBJ2-3 | TRBV18 | ASSPQGALSTDTQY
17 | TRBJ1-5 | TRBV12-5 | ASGFTEIDSFLSNQPQH
12 | TRBJ2-1 | TRBV19 | ASNTDYSYNEQF
13 | TRBJ2-1 | TRBV6-1 | ASSPLAGEGNEQF
12 | TRBJ2-7 | TRBV6-5 | ASSYAGGAYEQY
10 | TRBJ1-1 | TRBV5-1 | ASSFPNTEAF
11 | TRBJ2-5 | TRBV19 | ASSRQGQETQY
14 | TRBJ2-3 | TRBV15 | ATSKRLATSTDTQY
15 | TRBJ2-3 | TRBV5-1 | ASSLIPGLAATDTQY
12 | NA | TRBV5-1 | ASSLNGDSYEQY
13 | TRBJ1-1 | TRBV7-3 | ASSPKTEVNTEAF
19 | TRBJ1-5 | TRBV28 | ASTHSRDRHVLRRSNQPQH
14 | TRBJ2-1 | TRBV27 | ASSLSFGREYNEQF
13 | TRBJ1-5 | TRBV19 | ASSMYGDSNQPQH
12 | TRBJ2-7 | TRBV2 | ASIYTSGSYEQY
14 | TRBJ1-3 | TRBV14 | ASSPAQAYSGNTIY
16 | TRBJ1-1 | TRBV7-9 | ASSLISGGFAMNTEAF
9 | TRBJ1-2 | TRBV6-5 | ASAGSNGYT
11 | TRBJ2-2 | TRBV7-3 | ASSTRRTGELF
13 | TRBJ1-1 | TRBV6-5 | ASSYDLGRGTEAF
14 | TRBJ2-5 | TRBV6-5 | ASSYSGRFYQETQY
13 | TRBJ1-2 | TRBV7-9 | ASSLEAGGAYGYT
11 | TRBJ2-1 | TRBV30 | AWNAGAYNEQF
13 | TRBJ2-1 | TRBV5-1 | ASSLGSGTGNEQF
12 | TRBJ1-1 | TRBV7-9 | ATLWGHMNTEAF
12 | TRBJ2-3 | TRBV30 | AWAGQGFTDTQY
10 | TRBJ1-1 | TRBV6-6 | ATWGGGTEAF
12 | TRBJ2-7 | TRBV19 | ASSMVGHSYEQY
10 | TRBJ1-2 | TRBV28 | ASSLKPGGYT
12 | TRBJ1-1 | TRBV11-1 | ASSPGGVNTEAF
14 | TRBJ2-3 | TRBV5-1 | ASSLEVAGAGDTQY
12 | TRBJ2-7 | TRBV6-6 | ASSGREVTYEQY
11 | TRBJ2-1 | TRBV6-5 | ASQRTGPTEQF
12 | TRBJ2-1 | TRBV5-4 | ATNLDQGGNEQF
13 | TRBJ1-1 | TRBV5-1 | ASSANTSPGTEAF
14 | TRBJ2-2 | TRBV5-1 | ASSLVSGTGTGELF
12 | TRBJ2-3 | TRBV30 | AWSRSGGTDTQY
11 | TRBJ1-2 | TRBV30 | AWNRFFGYGYT
12 | TRBJ1-5 | TRBV28 | ASSLGWGGQPQH
14 | TRBJ2-5 | TRBV10-2 | ASSEAHRVHGGTQY
13 | TRBJ1-6 | TRBV6-1 | AGRTDPSYNSPLH
13 | TRBJ2-1 | TRBV11-2 | ASSVIRTSGEEQF
12 | TRBJ2-2 | TRBV7-3 | ASSLSPGTGELF
13 | TRBJ2-7 | TRBV11-1 | ASSFGLAVSYEQY